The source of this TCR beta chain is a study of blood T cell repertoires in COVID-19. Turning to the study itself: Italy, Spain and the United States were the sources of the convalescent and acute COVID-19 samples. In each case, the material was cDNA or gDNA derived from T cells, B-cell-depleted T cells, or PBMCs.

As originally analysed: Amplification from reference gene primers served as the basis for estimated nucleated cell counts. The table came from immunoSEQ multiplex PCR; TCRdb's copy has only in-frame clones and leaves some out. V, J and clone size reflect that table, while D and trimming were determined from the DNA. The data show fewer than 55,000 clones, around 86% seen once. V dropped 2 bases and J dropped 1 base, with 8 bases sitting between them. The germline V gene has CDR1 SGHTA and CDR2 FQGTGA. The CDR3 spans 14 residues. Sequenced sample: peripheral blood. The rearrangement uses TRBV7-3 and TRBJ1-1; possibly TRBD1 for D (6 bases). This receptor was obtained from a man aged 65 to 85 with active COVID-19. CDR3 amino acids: CASSLQGWNTEAFF. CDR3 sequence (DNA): TGTGCCAGCAGCTTACAGGGGTGGAACACTGAAGCTTTCTTT.